This TCR beta chain comes out of a study of T cell changes during pregnancy in multiple sclerosis. The V segment lost 5 bases and the J segment 4 bases; nucleotides outside the gene matches: 12. Germline V gene lookup returns CDR1 SQVTM and CDR2 ANQGSEA. The CDR3 loop spans 16 amino acids. Sequencing was performed with immunoSEQ multiplex PCR; in TCRdb, only in-frame clones are kept and a portion is missing. The sample records some 80,000 clones, 94% being singletons. The sequences come from CD4+ T cells from peripheral blood mononuclear cells, collected after pregnancy. This chain connects TRBV29-1 to TRBJ2-1, with TRBD2 matching 9 bases. The source is a female donor with multiple sclerosis, enrolled in a pregnancy study. The CDR3 sequence is CSVQKGAGGPYNEQFF. The DNA for the CDR3 is TGCAGCGTTCAAAAGGGGGCGGGAGGGCCATACAATGAGCAGTTCTTC.